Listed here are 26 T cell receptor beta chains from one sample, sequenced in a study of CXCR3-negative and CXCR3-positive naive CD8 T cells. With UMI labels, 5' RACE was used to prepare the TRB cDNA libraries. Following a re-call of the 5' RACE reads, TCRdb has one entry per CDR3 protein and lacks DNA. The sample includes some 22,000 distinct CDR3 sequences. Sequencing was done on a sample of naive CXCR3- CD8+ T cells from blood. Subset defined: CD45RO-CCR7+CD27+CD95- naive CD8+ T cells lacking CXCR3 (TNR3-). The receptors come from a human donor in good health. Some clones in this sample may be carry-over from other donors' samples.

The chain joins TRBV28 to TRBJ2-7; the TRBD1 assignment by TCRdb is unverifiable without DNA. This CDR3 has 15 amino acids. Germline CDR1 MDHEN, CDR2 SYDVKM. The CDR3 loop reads CAGKFGDRGRYEQYF.

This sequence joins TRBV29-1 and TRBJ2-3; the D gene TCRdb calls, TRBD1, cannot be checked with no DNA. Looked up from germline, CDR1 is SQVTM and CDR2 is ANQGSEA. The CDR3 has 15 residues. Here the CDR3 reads CSVEDWGGNTDTQYF.

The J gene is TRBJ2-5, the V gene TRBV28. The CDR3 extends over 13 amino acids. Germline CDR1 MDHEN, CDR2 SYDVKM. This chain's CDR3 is CASSLLMRETQYF.

The CDR3 spells CSVVGGLGTDTQYF. V usage is TRBV29-1 and J usage is TRBJ2-3; the D gene TCRdb calls, TRBD1, cannot be checked with no DNA. Looked up from germline, CDR1 is SQVTM and CDR2 is ANQGSEA. CDR3 length: 14 residues.

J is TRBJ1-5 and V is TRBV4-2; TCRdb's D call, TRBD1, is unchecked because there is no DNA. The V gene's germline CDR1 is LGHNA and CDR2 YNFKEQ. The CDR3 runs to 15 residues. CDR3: CASSQDRGGGQPQHF.

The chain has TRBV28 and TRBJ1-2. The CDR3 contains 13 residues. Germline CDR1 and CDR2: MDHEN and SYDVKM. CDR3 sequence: CASSPMGFYGYTF.

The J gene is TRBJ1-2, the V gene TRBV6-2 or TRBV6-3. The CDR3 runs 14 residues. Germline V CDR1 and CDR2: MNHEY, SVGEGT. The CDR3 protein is CASSYSLSWYGYTF.

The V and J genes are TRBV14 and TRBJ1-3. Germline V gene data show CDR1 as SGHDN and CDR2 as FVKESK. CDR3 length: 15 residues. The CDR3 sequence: CASSQVHVSGNTIYF.

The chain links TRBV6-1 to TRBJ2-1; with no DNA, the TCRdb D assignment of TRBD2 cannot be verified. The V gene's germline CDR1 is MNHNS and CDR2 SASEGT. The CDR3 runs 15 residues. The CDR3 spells CASLRGAGGSNEQFF.

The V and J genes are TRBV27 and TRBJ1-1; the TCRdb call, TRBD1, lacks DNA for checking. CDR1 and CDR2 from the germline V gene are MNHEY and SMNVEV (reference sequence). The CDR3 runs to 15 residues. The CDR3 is CASSLSGGMNTEAFF.

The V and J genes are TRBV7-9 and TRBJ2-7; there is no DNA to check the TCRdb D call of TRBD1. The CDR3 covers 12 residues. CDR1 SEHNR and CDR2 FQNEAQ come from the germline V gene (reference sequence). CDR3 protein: CASSLERGRQYF.

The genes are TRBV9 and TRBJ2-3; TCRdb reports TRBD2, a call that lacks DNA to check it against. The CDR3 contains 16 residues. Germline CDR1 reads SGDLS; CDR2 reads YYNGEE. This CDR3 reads CASSVPLAGNTDTQYF.

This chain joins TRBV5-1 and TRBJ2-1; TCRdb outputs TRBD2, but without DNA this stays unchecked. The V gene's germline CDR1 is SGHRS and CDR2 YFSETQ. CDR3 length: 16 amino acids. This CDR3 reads CASSGLAGVTYNEQFF.

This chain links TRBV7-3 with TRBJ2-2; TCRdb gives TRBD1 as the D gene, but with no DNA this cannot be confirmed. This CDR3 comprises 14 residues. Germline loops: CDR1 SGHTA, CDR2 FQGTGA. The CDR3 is CASSSGLGAGELFF.

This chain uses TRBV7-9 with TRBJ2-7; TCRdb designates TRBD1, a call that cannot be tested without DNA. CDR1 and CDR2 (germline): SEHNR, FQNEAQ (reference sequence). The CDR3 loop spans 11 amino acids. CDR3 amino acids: CASSLPPEQYF.

The CDR3 here is CSARDDWLGGAGDTQYF. The J gene is TRBJ2-3, the V gene TRBV20-1; TCRdb's D gene call, TRBD2, goes unchecked for lack of DNA. The CDR3 consists of 17 residues. Looked up from germline, CDR1 is DFQATT and CDR2 is SNEGSKA (reference sequence).

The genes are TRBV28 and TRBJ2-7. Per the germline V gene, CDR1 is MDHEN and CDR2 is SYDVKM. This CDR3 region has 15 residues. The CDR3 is CASTLTLGLAYEQYF.

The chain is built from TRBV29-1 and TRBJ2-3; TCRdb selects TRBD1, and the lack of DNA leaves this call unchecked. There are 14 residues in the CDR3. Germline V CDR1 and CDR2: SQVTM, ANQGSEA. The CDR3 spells CSVETGGIEDTQYF.

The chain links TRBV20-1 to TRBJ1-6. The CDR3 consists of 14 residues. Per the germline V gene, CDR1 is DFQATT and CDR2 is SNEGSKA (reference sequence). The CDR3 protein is CSARDWEGSSPLHF.

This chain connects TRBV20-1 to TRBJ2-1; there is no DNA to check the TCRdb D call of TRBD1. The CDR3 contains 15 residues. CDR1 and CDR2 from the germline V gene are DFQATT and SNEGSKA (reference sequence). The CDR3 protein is CSAREPPETGNEQFF.

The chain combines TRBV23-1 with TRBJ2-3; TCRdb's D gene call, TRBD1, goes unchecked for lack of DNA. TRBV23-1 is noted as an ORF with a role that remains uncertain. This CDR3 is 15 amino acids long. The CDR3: CASAHHRDVADTQYF.

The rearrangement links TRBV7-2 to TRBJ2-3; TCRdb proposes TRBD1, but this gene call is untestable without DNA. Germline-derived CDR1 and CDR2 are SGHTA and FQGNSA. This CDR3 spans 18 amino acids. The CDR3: CASSLATRGRGPHDTQYF.

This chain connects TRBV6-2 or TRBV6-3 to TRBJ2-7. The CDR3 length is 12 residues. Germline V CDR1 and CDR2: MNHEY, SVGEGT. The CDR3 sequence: CASSSATYEQYF.

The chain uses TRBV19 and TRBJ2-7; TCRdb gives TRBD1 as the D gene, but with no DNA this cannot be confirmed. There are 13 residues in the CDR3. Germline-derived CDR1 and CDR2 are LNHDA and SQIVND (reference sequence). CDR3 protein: CASSTEGAYEQYF. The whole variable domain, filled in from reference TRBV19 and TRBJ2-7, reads DGGITQSPKYLFRKEGQNVTLSCEQNLNHDAMYWYRQDPGQGLRLIYYSQIVNDFQKGDIAEGYSVSREKKESFPLTVTSAQKNPTAFYLCASSTEGAYEQYFGPGTRLTVT.

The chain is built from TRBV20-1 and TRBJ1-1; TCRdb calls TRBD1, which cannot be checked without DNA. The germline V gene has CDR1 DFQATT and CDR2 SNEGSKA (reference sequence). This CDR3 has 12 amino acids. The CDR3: CSASPGHTEAFF.

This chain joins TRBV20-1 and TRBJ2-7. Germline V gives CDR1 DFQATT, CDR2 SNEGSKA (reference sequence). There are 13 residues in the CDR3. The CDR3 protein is CSASGVYSDEQYF.